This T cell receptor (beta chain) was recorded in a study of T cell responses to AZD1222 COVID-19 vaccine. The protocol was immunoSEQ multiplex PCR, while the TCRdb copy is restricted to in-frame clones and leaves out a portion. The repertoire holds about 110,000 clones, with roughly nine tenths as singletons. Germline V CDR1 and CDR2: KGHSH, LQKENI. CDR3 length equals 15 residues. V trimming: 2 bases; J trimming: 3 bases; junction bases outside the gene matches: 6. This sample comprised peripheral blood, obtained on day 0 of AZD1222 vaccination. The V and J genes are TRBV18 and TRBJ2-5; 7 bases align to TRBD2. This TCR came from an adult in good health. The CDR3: CASSPGTGGEETQYF. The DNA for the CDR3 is TGTGCCAGCTCACCAGGAACGGGAGGTGAAGAGACCCAGTACTTC.